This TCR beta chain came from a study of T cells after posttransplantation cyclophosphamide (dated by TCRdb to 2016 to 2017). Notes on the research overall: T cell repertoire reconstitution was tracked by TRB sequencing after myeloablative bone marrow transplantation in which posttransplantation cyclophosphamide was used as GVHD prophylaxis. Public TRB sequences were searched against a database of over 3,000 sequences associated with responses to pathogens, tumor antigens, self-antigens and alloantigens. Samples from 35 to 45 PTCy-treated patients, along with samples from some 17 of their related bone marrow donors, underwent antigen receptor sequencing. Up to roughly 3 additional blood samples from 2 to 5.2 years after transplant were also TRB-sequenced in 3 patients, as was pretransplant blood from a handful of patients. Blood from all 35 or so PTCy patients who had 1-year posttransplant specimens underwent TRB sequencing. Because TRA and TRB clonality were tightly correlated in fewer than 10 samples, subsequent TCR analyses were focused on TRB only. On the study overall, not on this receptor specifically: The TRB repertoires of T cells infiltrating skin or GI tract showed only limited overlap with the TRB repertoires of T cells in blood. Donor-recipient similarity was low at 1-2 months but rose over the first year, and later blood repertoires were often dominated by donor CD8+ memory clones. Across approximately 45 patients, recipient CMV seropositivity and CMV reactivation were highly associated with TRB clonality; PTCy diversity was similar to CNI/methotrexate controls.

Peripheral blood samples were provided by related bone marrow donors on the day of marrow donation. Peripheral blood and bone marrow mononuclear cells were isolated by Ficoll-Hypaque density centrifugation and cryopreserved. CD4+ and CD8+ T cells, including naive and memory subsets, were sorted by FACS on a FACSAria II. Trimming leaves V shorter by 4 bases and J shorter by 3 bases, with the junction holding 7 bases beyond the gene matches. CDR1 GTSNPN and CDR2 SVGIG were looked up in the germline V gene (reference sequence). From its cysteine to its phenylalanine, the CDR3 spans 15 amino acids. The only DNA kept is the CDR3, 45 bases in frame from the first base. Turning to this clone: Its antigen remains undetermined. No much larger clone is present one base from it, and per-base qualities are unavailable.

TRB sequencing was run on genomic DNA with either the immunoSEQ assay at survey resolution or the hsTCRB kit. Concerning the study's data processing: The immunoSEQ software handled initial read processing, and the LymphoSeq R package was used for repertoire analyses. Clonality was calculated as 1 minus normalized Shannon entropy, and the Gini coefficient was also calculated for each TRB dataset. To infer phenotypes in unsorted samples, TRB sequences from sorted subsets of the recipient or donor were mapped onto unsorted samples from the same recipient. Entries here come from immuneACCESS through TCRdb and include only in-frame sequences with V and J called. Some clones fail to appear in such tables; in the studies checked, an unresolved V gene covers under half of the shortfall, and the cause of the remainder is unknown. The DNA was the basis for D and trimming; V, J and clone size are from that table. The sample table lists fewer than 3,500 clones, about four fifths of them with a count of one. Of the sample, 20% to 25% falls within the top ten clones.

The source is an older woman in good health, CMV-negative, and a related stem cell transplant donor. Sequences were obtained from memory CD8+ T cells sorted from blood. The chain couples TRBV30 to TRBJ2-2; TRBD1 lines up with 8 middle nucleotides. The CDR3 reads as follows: CAWNQGALDTGELFF. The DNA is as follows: TGTGCCTGGAACCAGGGGGCGCTGGACACCGGGGAGCTGTTTTTT.